This T cell receptor (beta chain) derives from a study of regulatory T cells in long-lasting Graves disease. Arm-PCR of CDR3 regions and iRepertoire HTBI primers were used to build TCR beta libraries. TCRdb ran MiXCR on the multiplex PCR reads and lists one entry per CDR3 protein. The data show about 460,000 distinct CDR3 sequences, 20% to 25% seen once. About this clonotype: Its antigen remains unknown.

The time point: persistent/refractory GD, antithyroid drugs over 5 years with positive TRAb. The TCR library used RNA extracted from PBMCs. Under American Thyroid Association guidelines, Graves' disease was diagnosed. The V gene's germline CDR1 is LNHDA and CDR2 SQIVND (reference sequence). This CDR3 is built from 16 residues. V shed 3 bases, J shed 4 bases, and the junction held 9 bases outside the gene matches. Whole-study findings and limits: TRBV28, TRBJ1-2 and TRBJ2-5 were segments that persistent disease favored.

The sequenced sample was peripheral blood mononuclear cells (PBMCs), obtained when the disease was refractory, from a patient treated with antithyroid drugs. The J gene is TRBJ1-5, the V gene TRBV19; the match to TRBD1 covers 7 bases. The TCR comes from a female donor with Graves disease. The CDR3 DNA is TGTGCCAGTAGTATCTCGACAGGGAAGGGGAATCAGCCCCAGCATTTT. It yields the protein CASSISTGKGNQPQHF.